Below, 2 T cell receptor beta chains from the same sample are listed, as sequenced in a study of spatial heterogeneity in lung cancer. Time point specified: blood at routine non-recurrence follow-up after resection. TCRdb re-analysed the 5' RACE reads in MiXCR, keeping a single row per CDR3 protein. The sample has roughly 71,000 distinct CDR3 sequences; 8% to 9.5% are singletons. The sequencing here drew on PBMCs, taken at follow-up. These receptors were obtained from a female donor with early-stage non-small cell lung cancer.

This clonotype was seen many times. V is TRBV7-3 and J is TRBJ2-1, with TRBD1 matching over 9 bases. The J segment lost 7 bases and the V segment lost 5 bases, leaving 9 bases of the junction unmatched. Germline V CDR1 and CDR2: SGHTA, FQGTGA. CDR3 size: 15 residues. CDR3 nucleotide sequence: TGTGCCAGCAGCCAATTCGGACAGGGGTTAAATGAGCAGTTCTTC. It specifies CASSQFGQGLNEQFF.

This clonotype was counted between two and nine times. The chain carries TRBV7-9 and TRBJ1-2; no firm D call. There are 14 residues in the CDR3. With 0 bases removed from V and 7 bases from J, the gap between germline ends came to 12 bases. Germline-derived CDR1 and CDR2 are SEHNR and FQNEAQ (reference sequence). CDR3 sequence reads: CASSLAAAVRGYTF. As DNA, the CDR3 is TGTGCCAGCAGCTTAGCGGCGGCAGTCCGTGGCTACACCTTC. The full variable domain, in which reference TRBV7-9 and TRBJ1-2 provide the parts outside the CDR3, is DTGVSQNPRHKITKRGQNVTFRCDPISEHNRLYWYRQTLGQGPEFLTYFQNEAQLEKSRLLSDRFSAERPKGSFSTLEIQRTEQGDSAMYLCASSLAAAVRGYTFGSGTRLTVV.